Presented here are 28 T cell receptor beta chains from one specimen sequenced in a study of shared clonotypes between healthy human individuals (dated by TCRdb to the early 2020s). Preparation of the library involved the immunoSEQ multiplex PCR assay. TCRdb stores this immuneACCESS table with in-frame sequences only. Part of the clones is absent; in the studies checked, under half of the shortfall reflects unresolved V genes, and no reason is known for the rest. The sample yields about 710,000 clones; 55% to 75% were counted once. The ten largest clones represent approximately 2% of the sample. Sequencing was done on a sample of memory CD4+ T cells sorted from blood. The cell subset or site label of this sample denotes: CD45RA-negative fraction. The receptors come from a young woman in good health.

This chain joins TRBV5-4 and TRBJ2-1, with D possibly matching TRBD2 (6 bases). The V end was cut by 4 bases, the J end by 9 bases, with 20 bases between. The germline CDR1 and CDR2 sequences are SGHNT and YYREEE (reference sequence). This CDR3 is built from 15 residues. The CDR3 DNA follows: TGTGCCAGCAGCCCAACTCGGGGACTGGGGGTTGAGCAGTTCTTC. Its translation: CASSPTRGLGVEQFF.

The DNA for the CDR3 is TGTGCCAGCAGCCCGACTAGCGGGAGGGCCGGGGAGCTGTTTTTT. Translated, it gives CASSPTSGRAGELFF. The rearrangement links TRBV7-9 to TRBJ2-2; 14 nucleotides align to TRBD2. This CDR3 has 15 residues. Germline CDR1 is SEHNR and CDR2 is FQNEAQ (reference sequence). After removal of 5 bases from V and 6 bases from J, the junction contained 2 bases not matched to a gene.

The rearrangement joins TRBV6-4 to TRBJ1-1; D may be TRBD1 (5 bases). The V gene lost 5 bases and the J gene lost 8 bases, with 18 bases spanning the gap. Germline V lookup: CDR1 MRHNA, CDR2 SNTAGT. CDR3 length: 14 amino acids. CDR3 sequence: CASSRGGGMTEAFF. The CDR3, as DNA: TGTGCCAGCAGTCGCGGGGGGGGAATGACGGAAGCTTTCTTT.

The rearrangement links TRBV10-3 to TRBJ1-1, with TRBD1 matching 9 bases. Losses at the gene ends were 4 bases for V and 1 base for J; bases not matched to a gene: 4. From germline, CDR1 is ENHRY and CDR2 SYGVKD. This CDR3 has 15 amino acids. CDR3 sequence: CAISGPGQGNTEAFF. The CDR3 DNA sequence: TGTGCCATCAGTGGGCCGGGACAGGGGAACACTGAAGCTTTCTTT.

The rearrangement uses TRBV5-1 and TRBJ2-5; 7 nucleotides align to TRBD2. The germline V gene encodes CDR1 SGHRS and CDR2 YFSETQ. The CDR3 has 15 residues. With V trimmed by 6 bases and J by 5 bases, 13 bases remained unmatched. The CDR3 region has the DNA TGCGCCAGCACCCCCCTGGGACTAAAGGGGGAGACCCAGTACTTC. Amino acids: CASTPLGLKGETQYF.

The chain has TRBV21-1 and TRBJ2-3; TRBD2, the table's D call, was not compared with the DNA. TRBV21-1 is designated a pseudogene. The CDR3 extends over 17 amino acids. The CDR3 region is CASRIDLTGSYTDTQYF. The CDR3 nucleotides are TGTGCCAGCAGAATAGATTTAACCGGGTCTTACACAGATACGCAGTATTTT.

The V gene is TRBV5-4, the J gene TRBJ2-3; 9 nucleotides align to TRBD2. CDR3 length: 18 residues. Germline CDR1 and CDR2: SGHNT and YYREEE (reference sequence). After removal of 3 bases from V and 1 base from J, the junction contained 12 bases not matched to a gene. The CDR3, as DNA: TGTGCCAGCAGCTCCCCCCCAAAAAAGCGGGAGGGCACAGATACGCAGTATTTT. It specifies CASSSPPKKREGTDTQYF.

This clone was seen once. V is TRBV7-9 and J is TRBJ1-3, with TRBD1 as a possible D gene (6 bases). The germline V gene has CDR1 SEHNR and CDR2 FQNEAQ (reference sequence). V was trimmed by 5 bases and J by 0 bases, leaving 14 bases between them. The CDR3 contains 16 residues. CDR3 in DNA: TGTGCCAGCAGCACCTCAGGACAGTCCTCTGGAAACACCATATATTTT. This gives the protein CASSTSGQSSGNTIYF.

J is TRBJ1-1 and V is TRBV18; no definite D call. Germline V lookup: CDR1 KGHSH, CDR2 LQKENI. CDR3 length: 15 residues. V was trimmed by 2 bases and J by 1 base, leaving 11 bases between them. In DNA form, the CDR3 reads TGTGCCAGCTCACCAGCGCTTGGGGAGAACACTGAAGCTTTCTTT. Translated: CASSPALGENTEAFF.

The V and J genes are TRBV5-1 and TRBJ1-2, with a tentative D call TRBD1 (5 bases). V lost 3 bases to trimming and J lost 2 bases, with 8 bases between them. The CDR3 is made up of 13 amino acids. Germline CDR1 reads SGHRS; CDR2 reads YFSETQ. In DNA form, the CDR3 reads TGCGCCAGCAGCTCCCGGGACAACTATGGCTACACCTTC. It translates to CASSSRDNYGYTF.

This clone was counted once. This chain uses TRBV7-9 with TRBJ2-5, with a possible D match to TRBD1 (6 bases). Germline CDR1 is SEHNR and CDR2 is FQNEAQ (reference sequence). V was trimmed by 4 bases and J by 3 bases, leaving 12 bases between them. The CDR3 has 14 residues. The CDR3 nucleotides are TGTGCCAGCAGCTCGAAAGGACAGAAAGAGACCCAGTACTTC. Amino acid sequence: CASSSKGQKETQYF.

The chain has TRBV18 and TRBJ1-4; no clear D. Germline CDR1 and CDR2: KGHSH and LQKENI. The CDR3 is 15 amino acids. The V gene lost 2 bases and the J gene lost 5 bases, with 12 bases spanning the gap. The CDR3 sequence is CASSPVGQNNEKLFF. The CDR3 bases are TGTGCCAGCTCACCAGTAGGGCAGAACAATGAAAAACTGTTTTTT.

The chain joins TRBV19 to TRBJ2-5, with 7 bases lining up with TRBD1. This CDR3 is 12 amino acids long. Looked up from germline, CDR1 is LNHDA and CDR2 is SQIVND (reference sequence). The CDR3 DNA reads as TGTGCGACCAGGGACAGACAAGAGACCCAGTACTTC. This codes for CATRDRQETQYF.

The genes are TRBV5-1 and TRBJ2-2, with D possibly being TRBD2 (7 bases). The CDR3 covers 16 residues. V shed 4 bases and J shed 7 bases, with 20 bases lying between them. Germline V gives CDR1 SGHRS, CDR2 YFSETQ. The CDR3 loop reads CASSPTASGTHGELFF. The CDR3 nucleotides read TGCGCCAGCAGCCCCACGGCGAGCGGGACACACGGGGAGCTGTTTTTT. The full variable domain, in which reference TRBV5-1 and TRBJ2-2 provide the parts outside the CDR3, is KAGVTQTPRYLIKTRGQQVTLSCSPISGHRSVSWYQQTPGQGLQFLFEYFSETQRNKGNFPGRFSGRQFSNSRSEMNVSTLELGDSALYLCASSPTASGTHGELFFGEGSRLTVL.

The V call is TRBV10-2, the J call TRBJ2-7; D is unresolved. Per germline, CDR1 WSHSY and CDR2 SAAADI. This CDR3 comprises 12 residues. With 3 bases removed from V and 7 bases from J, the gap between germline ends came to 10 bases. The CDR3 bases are TGCGCCAGCAGTGAAATTCTCGGGGAGCAGTACTTC. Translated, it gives CASSEILGEQYF.

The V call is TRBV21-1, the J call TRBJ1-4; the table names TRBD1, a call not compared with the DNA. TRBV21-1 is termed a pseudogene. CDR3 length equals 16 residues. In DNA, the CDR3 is TGTGCCAGCAGCCCCCGGACAGGGGCCACTAATGAAAAACTGTTTTTT. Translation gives CASSPRTGATNEKLFF.

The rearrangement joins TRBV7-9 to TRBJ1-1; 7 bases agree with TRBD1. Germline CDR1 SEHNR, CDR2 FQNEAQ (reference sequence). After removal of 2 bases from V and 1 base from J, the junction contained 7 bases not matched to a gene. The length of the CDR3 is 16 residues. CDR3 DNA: TGTGCCAGCAGCTTACGCCCCACAGGGGCGAACACTGAAGCTTTCTTT. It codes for CASSLRPTGANTEAFF.

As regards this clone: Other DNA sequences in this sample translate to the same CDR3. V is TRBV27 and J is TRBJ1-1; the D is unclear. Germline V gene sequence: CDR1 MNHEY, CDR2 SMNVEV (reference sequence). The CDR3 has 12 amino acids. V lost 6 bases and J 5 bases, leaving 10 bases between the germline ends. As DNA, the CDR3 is TGTGCCAGCAGCTCTACGGGGACTGAAGCTTTCTTT. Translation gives CASSSTGTEAFF.

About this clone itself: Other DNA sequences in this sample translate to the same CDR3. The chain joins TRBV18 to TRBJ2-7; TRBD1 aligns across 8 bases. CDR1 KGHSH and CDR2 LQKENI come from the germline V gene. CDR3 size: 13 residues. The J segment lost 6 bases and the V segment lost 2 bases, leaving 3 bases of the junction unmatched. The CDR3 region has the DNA TGTGCCAGCTCACCAGGACAGGGCGGCGAGCAGTACTTC. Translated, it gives CASSPGQGGEQYF.

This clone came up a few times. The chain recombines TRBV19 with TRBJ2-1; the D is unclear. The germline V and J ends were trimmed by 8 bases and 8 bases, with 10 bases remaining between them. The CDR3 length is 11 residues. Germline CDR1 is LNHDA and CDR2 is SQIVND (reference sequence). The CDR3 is CASPIRDEQFF. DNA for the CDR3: TGTGCCAGTCCGATTCGGGATGAGCAGTTCTTC.

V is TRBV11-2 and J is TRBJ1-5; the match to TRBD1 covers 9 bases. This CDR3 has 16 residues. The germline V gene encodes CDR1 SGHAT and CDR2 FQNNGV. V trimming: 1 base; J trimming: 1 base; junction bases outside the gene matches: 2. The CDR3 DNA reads TGTGCCAGCAGCTTAGGGGGGACAGGGAGCAATCAGCCCCAGCATTTT. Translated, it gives CASSLGGTGSNQPQHF.

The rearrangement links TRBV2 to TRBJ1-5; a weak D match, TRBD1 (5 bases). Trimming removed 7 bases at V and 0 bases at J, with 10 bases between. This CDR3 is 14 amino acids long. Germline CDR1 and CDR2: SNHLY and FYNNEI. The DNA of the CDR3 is TGTGCCAGCAATGGGGGGAATAGCAATCAGCCCCAGCATTTT. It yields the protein CASNGGNSNQPQHF.

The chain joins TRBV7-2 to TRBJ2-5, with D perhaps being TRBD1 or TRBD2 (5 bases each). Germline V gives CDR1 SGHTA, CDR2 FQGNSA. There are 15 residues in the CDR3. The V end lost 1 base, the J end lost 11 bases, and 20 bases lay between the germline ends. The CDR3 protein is CASSLGGASPGTQYF. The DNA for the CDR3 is TGTGCCAGCAGCTTAGGAGGAGCTAGCCCCGGGACGCAGTACTTC.

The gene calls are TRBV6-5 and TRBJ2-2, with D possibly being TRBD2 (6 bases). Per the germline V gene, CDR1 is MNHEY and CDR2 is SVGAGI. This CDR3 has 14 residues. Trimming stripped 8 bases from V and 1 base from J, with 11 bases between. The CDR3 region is CASGDSMNTGELFF. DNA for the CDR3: TGTGCCAGCGGGGACTCCATGAACACCGGGGAGCTGTTTTTT.

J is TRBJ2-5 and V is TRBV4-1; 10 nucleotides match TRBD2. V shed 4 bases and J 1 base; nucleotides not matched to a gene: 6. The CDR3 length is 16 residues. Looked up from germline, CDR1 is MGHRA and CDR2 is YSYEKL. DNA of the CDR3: TGCGCCAGCAGCCTAGGACTAGCGGATTCCCAAGAGACCCAGTACTTC. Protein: CASSLGLADSQETQYF.

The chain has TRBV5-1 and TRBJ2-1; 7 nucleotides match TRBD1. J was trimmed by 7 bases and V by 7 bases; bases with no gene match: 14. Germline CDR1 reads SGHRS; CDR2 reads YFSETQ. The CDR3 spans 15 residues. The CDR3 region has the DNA TGCGCCAGCGATCCGGGACAGCAAGGGTGGAATGAGCAGTTCTTC. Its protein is CASDPGQQGWNEQFF.

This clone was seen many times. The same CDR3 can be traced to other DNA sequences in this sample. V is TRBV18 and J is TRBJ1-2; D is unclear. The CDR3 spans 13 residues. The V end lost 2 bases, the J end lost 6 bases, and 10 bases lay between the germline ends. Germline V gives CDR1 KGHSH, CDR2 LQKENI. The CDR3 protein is CASSPEGSHGYTF. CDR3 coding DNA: TGTGCCAGCTCACCAGAAGGTTCTCATGGCTACACCTTC.

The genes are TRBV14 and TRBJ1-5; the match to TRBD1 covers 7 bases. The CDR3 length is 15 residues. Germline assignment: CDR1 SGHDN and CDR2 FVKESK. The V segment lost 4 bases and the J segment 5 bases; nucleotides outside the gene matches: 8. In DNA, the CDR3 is TGTGCCAGCAGCCGCCCGACAGGGAACGATCAGCCCCAGCATTTT. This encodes CASSRPTGNDQPQHF. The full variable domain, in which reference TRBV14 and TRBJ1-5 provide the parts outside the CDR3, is EAGVTQFPSHSVIEKGQTVTLRCDPISGHDNLYWYRRVMGKEIKFLLHFVKESKQDESGMPNNRFLAERTGGTYSTLKVQPAELEDSGVYFCASSRPTGNDQPQHFGDGTRLSIL.